Sequencing of this TCR beta chain was carried out in a study of CD8 T cells in Susac syndrome. The study used treatment-naive patients who had stable or active relapsing-remitting disease as multiple sclerosis controls. This CDR3 is 14 amino acids long. V lost 0 bases to trimming and J lost 1 base, with 8 bases between them. Per the germline V gene, CDR1 is DFQATT and CDR2 is SNEGSKA (reference sequence). It was with random hexamers that roughly 0.45 to 1 ug RNA was reverse transcribed. TCRdb re-derived calls from the immunoSEQ multiplex PCR reads in MiXCR, one entry per CDR3 protein. This repertoire shows fewer than 150,000 distinct CDR3 sequences, approximately 93% found once; its top ten account for approximately 0.097%.

The chain employs TRBV20-1 and TRBJ2-3, with D possibly TRBD1 on 5 matching bases. The sample consisted of CD4+ T cells from PBMCs. The TCR comes from a human donor with multiple sclerosis. The CDR3 DNA is TGCAGTGCTAGAGAGGTCAGGGGCACAGATACGCAGTATTTT. It specifies CSAREVRGTDTQYF.